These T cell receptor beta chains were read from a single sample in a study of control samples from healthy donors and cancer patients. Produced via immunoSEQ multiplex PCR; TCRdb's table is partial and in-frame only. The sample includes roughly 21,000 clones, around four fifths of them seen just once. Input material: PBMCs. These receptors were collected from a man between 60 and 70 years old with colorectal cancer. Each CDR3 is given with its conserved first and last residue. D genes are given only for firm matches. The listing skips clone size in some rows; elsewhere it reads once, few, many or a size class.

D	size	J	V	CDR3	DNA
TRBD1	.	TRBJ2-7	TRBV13	CASSSQQGARREQYF	TGTGCCAGCAGCTCACAACAGGGGGCAAGGAGGGAGCAGTACTTC
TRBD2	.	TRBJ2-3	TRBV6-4	CASLGSGGVCTDTQYF	TGTGCCAGCCTCGGTAGCGGGGGGGTCTGCACAGATACGCAGTATTTT
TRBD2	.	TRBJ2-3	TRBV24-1	CATSDPPGLAGGATDTQYF	TGTGCCACCAGTGACCCCCCGGGACTAGCGGGGGGTGCCACAGATACGCAGTATTTT
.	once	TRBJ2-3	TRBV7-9	CASIRQPDSFTDTQYF	TGTGCCAGCATCCGGCAGCCCGATTCCTTCACAGATACGCAGTATTTT
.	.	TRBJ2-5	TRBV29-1	CSVEVPGETQYF	TGCAGCGTTGAAGTCCCCGGAGAGACCCAGTACTTC
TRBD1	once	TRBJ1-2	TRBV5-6	CASSGRDRYGYTF	TGTGCCAGCAGCGGCCGGGACAGGTATGGCTACACCTTC
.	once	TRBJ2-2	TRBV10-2	CASSDLGGGGTGELFF	TGCGCCAGCAGTGACCTGGGCGGGGGCGGGACCGGGGAGCTGTTTTTT
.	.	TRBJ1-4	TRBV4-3	CASSLDLDEKLFF	TGCGCCAGCAGCCTGGACCTTGACGAAAAACTGTTTTTT
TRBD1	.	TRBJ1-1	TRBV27	CASSRQGFTEAFF	TGTGCCAGCAGTAGACAGGGGTTCACTGAAGCTTTCTTT
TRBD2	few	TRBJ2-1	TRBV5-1	CASSLATSGASYNEQFF	TGCGCCAGCAGCTTGGCGACTAGCGGGGCTTCCTACAATGAGCAGTTCTTC
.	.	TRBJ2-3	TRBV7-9	CASSPGLDGGTQYF	TGTGCCAGCTCGCCCGGGCTTGACGGCGGTACGCAGTATTTT
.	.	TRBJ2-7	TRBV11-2	CASSPDTYEQYF	TGTGCCAGCAGCCCAGACACCTACGAGCAGTACTTC
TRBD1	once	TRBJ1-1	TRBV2	CASSLTGDTEAFF	TGTGCCAGCAGCCTGACAGGGGACACTGAAGCTTTCTTT
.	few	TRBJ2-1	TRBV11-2	CASSLRMQAGFNNEQFF	TGTGCCAGCAGCTTAAGGATGCAGGCGGGCTTTAACAATGAGCAGTTCTTC
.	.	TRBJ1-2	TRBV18	CASSPKAVGYGYTF	TGTGCCAGCTCACCAAAGGCTGTAGGCTATGGCTACACCTTC
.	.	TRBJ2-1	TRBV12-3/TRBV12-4	CASSLGALNEQFF	TGTGCCAGCAGTCTTGGGGCCCTCAATGAGCAGTTCTTC
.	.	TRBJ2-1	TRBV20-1	CSASDTLLYNEQFF	TGCAGTGCTAGTGACACCCTTCTCTACAATGAGCAGTTCTTC
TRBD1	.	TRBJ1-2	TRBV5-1	CASSPGQGGDGYTF	TGCGCCAGCAGCCCCGGACAGGGCGGAGACGGCTACACCTTC
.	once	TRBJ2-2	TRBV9	CASSVAGRNTGELFF	TGTGCCAGCAGCGTAGCCGGGCGGAACACCGGGGAGCTGTTTTTT
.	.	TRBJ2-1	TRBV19	CASSIDRRNEQFF	TGTGCCAGTAGCATCGACAGGCGCAATGAGCAGTTCTTC
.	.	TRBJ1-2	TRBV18	CASSRSLDGYTF	TGTGCCAGCTCACGAAGTTTGGATGGCTACACCTTC
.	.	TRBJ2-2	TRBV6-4	CASSDRATGELFF	TGTGCCAGCAGTGACAGGGCAACCGGGGAGCTGTTTTTT
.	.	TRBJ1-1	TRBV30	CAWSVGRTSEAFF	TGTGCCTGGAGTGTAGGGAGGACCAGTGAAGCTTTCTTT
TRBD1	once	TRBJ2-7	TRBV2	CASSYGQGAREQYF	TGTGCCAGCAGCTATGGACAGGGGGCGCGAGAGCAGTACTTC
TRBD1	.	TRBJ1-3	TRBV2	CASSEDRDSGNTIYF	TGTGCCAGCAGTGAGGACAGGGACTCTGGAAACACCATATATTTT
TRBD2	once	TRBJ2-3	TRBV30	CAWSGAGRRTDTQYF	TGTGCCTGGAGTGGAGCGGGGCGGAGGACAGATACGCAGTATTTT
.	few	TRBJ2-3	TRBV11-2	CASSLIPGATDTQYF	TGTGCCAGCAGCTTAATCCCAGGGGCCACAGATACGCAGTATTTT
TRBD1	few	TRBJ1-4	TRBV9	CASSVGGQGRMEKLFF	TGTGCCAGCAGCGTCGGAGGACAGGGGCGGATGGAAAAACTGTTTTTT
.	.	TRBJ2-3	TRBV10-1	CASSVGDTQYF	TGCGCCAGCAGTGTGGGAGATACGCAGTATTTT
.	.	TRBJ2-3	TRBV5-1	CASSLVGQPTDTQYF	TGCGCCAGCAGCCTGGTCGGACAGCCCACAGATACGCAGTATTTT